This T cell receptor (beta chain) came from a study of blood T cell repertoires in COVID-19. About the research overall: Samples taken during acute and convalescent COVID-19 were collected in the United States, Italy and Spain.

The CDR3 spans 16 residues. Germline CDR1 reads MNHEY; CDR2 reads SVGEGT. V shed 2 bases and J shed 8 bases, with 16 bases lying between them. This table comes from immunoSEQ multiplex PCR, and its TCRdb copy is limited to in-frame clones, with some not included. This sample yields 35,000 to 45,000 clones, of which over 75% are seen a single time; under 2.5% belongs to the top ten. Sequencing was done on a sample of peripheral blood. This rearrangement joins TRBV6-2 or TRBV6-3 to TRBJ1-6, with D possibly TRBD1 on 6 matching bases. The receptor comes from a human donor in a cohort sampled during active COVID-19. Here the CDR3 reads CASSYTPGGPDSPLHF. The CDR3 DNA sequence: TGTGCCAGCAGTTACACCCCCGGGGGGCCGGATTCACCCCTCCACTTT.